Reported below is one TCR beta chain. Measured with immunoSEQ multiplex PCR; TCRdb has only the in-frame clones, and not every one. Of roughly 84,000 clones listed, approximately 85% were seen once; the top ten hold over 10%. The data were obtained in a study of T cell responses to AZD1222 COVID-19 vaccine. J gave up 1 base and V 3 bases, and 2 bases lay outside the gene matches. The CDR3 covers 15 residues. Germline V gives CDR1 SGHDT, CDR2 YYEEEE. Specimen: peripheral blood, collected 28 days after the second AZD1222 dose. The clonotype was recovered from an adult who received the AZD1222 COVID-19 vaccine. V is TRBV5-6 and J is TRBJ2-2; 8 bases match TRBD1. The CDR3 spells CASSSGTGNTGELFF. The CDR3 nucleotides are TGTGCCAGCAGCTCCGGGACAGGGAACACCGGGGAGCTGTTTTTT.